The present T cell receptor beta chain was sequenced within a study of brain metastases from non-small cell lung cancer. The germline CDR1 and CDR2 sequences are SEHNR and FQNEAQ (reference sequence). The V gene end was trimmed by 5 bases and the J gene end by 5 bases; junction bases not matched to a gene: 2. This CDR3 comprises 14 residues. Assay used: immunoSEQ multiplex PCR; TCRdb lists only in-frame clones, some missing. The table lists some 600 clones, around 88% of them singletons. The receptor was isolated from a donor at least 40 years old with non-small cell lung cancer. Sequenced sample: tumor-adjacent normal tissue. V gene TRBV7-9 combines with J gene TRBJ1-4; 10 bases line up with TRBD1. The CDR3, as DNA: TGTGCCAGCAGCCGGACAGGGGGAAATGAAAAACTGTTTTTT. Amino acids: CASSRTGGNEKLFF.